These 30 T cell receptor beta chains share one sample of origin, sequenced in a study of blood T cell repertoires in COVID-19. TCRdb's table, derived via immunoSEQ multiplex PCR, lists solely in-frame clones and lacks some. Of approximately 400,000 clones in the sample, around 83% were seen once. Sequencing was performed on PBMCs or T cells enriched from blood (not recorded which). Receptors originate from a woman between 45 and 65 years old who had recovered from COVID-19.

V and J are TRBV2 and TRBJ1-1, with 10 bases matching TRBD1. The CDR3 is 16 amino acids. Germline V gives CDR1 SNHLY, CDR2 FYNNEI. With V trimmed by 8 bases and J by 4 bases, 13 bases remained unmatched. CDR3 sequence: CASGTGVVLLVTEAFF. CDR3 bases: TGTGCCAGCGGGACAGGGGTTGTTTTGTTGGTCACTGAAGCTTTCTTT.

This clone was picked up one time. The rearrangement joins TRBV4-3 to TRBJ2-1, with 8 bases matching TRBD1. Germline CDR1 is LGHNA and CDR2 is YSLEER. V gave up 1 base and J gave up 8 bases; unmatched junction bases: 4. CDR3 length equals 14 residues. Here the CDR3 DNA reads TGCGCCAGCAGCCAAGCGAGACAGGGGTATGAGCAGTTCTTC. Translation: CASSQARQGYEQFF.

This chain connects TRBV27 to TRBJ2-7; D gene unclear. Germline lookup yields CDR1 MNHEY and CDR2 SMNVEV (reference sequence). Trimming cost V 5 bases and J 7 bases, with 9 bases left between them. The CDR3 runs 11 residues. CDR3 amino acids: CASSTFGEQYF. The CDR3 DNA is TGTGCCAGCAGTACTTTCGGTGAGCAGTACTTC.

This chain joins TRBV19 and TRBJ1-1, with a tentative D call TRBD1 (6 bases). The CDR3 sequence is 12 residues long. Trimming stripped 1 base from V and 11 bases from J, with 11 bases between. Germline V gene data show CDR1 as LNHDA and CDR2 as SQIVND (reference sequence). The CDR3 DNA reads as TGTGCCAGTAGTATAGCGGCAGGGGCGGCTTTCTTT. The encoded protein is CASSIAAGAAFF.

The gene calls are TRBV5-8 and TRBJ2-6; D is unresolved. V was shortened by 7 bases and J by 4 bases, with 15 bases between the two germline ends. This CDR3 is 15 amino acids long. Germline V gene lookup returns CDR1 SGHTS and CDR2 YDEGEE. The CDR3 spells CASRLDRAGANVLTF. CDR3 sequence (DNA): TGTGCCAGCCGCCTGGATAGAGCAGGGGCCAACGTCCTGACTTTC.

The rearrangement joins TRBV7-3 to TRBJ2-2; unclear D gene. This CDR3 spans 16 amino acids. V lost 0 bases to trimming and J lost 4 bases, with 12 bases between them. From germline, CDR1 is SGHTA and CDR2 FQGTGA. In DNA, the CDR3 is TGTGCCAGCAGCTTAACCCTGACTCACCGCACCGGGGAGCTGTTTTTT. This translates into CASSLTLTHRTGELFF. The variable domain in full, completed from reference TRBV7-3 and TRBJ2-2, reads GAGVSQTPSNKVTEKGKYVELRCDPISGHTALYWYRQSLGQGPEFLIYFQGTGAADDSGLPNDRFFAVRPEGSVSTLKIQRTERGDSAVYLCASSLTLTHRTGELFFGEGSRLTVL.

The rearrangement uses TRBV4-1 and TRBJ1-2; 7 nucleotides match TRBD1. CDR1 is MGHRA and CDR2 is YSYEKL in the germline V gene. This CDR3 is 13 amino acids long. Trimming took 1 base from V and 8 from J; bases not matched to a gene: 4. CDR3 nucleotide sequence: TGCGCCAGCAGCCAAGGACAGGGCCACGGCTACACCTTC. Translating gives CASSQGQGHGYTF.

This chain joins TRBV10-2 and TRBJ1-1, with D tentatively TRBD1 (5 bases). V lost 1 base to trimming and J lost 4 bases, with 19 bases between them. CDR3 length: 17 residues. CDR1 and CDR2 from the germline V gene are WSHSY and SAAADI. As DNA, the CDR3 is TGCGCCAGCAGTGAGTGGGCTACAACAGGACGGAGCACTGAAGCTTTCTTT. It yields the protein CASSEWATTGRSTEAFF.

V usage is TRBV30 and J usage is TRBJ2-7; no clear D gene. Germline CDR1 GTSNPN, CDR2 SVGIG (reference sequence). CDR3 size: 14 residues. V shed 0 bases and J shed 7 bases, with 16 bases lying between them. CDR3 DNA sequence: TGTGCCTGGAGTGTACATGGCGGTCCTGATGAGCAGTACTTC. Amino acids: CAWSVHGGPDEQYF.

V usage is TRBV9 and J usage is TRBJ1-2; TRBD1 matches 11 bases. Germline V gives CDR1 SGDLS, CDR2 YYNGEE. This CDR3 has 13 amino acids. Trimming cost V 4 bases and J 6 bases; bases outside gene matches: 2. This CDR3 reads CASSTGQGDGYTF. The CDR3 bases are TGTGCCAGCAGCACGGGACAGGGGGATGGCTACACCTTC.

The chain recombines TRBV27 with TRBJ2-1; D call uncertain. Per the germline V gene, CDR1 is MNHEY and CDR2 is SMNVEV (reference sequence). The CDR3 has 16 residues. V was pared by 0 bases and J by 1 base, with 10 bases between. This CDR3 reads CASSLSGLLSYNEQFF. The CDR3 bases are TGTGCCAGCAGTTTATCGGGCCTATTATCCTACAATGAGCAGTTCTTC.

The V gene is TRBV5-1, the J gene TRBJ1-3; 11 nucleotides match TRBD1. Per germline, CDR1 SGHRS and CDR2 YFSETQ. The CDR3 is 16 amino acids. V was clipped by 4 bases and J by 0 bases; unmatched bases: 3. CDR3: CASSRGQGDSGNTIYF. The CDR3 DNA reads as TGCGCCAGCAGCCGGGGACAGGGGGACTCTGGAAACACCATATATTTT.

The sample holds a few counts of this clone. J is TRBJ1-2 and V is TRBV11-2; 7 nucleotides agree with TRBD1. The trim removed 5 bases at V and 4 bases at J, leaving 4 bases unmatched. This CDR3 is built from 13 residues. Per the germline V gene, CDR1 is SGHAT and CDR2 is FQNNGV. The CDR3 sequence is CASSQGDIYGYTF. DNA of the CDR3: TGTGCCAGCAGCCAGGGGGATATCTATGGCTACACCTTC.

J is TRBJ1-1 and V is TRBV10-3, with D perhaps TRBD1 (6 bases). This CDR3 comprises 15 residues. CDR1 is ENHRY and CDR2 is SYGVKD in the germline V gene. The V gene lost 6 bases and the J gene lost 2 bases, with 16 bases spanning the gap. The chain's CDR3 is CAISDRLGRNTEAFF. The CDR3 bases are TGTGCCATCAGCGACAGGTTGGGTCGTAACACTGAAGCTTTCTTT.

This clone has a count of ten or more. The V and J genes are TRBV5-4 and TRBJ1-4; TRBD1 might be the D (6 bases). V was pared by 3 bases and J by 3 bases, with 9 bases between. Per germline, CDR1 SGHNT and CDR2 YYREEE (reference sequence). This CDR3 has 14 residues. The CDR3 DNA sequence: TGTGCCAGCAGCTCAACAGGGCCTAATGAAAAACTGTTTTTT. It encodes CASSSTGPNEKLFF.

This chain joins TRBV5-1 and TRBJ1-3; maybe TRBD1 (5 bases). The CDR3 runs 15 residues. V was trimmed by 4 bases and J by 2 bases, leaving 13 bases between them. Germline V lookup: CDR1 SGHRS, CDR2 YFSETQ. The CDR3 coding sequence is TGCGCCAGCAGCGAGGTGGGGGGAGCTGGAAACACCATATATTTT. Its protein product is CASSEVGGAGNTIYF. The full variable domain, rest sourced from reference TRBV5-1 and TRBJ1-3, is KAGVTQTPRYLIKTRGQQVTLSCSPISGHRSVSWYQQTPGQGLQFLFEYFSETQRNKGNFPGRFSGRQFSNSRSEMNVSTLELGDSALYLCASSEVGGAGNTIYFGEGSWLTVV.

This chain uses TRBV18 with TRBJ1-1; 7 bases fit TRBD1. The ends lost 2 bases at V and 4 bases at J; junction bases unmatched: 7. Looked up from germline, CDR1 is KGHSH and CDR2 is LQKENI. The CDR3 extends over 15 amino acids. In DNA form, the CDR3 reads TGTGCCAGCTCACCAACCCAGGGGGTGGCCACTGAAGCTTTCTTT. Its protein is CASSPTQGVATEAFF.

The CDR3 coding sequence is TGTGCCAGCTGTCCGGGACAGGCGCTTAATAATGAAAAACTGTTTTTT. This gives the protein CASCPGQALNNEKLFF. The chain combines TRBV19 with TRBJ1-4; 8 bases fit TRBD1. CDR1 is LNHDA and CDR2 is SQIVND in the germline V gene (reference sequence). With 9 bases clipped from V and 4 bases from J, the junction kept 13 bases outside the gene matches. CDR3 length: 16 residues.

The V call is TRBV3-1 (or the pseudogene TRBV3-2), the J call TRBJ1-2, with D maybe TRBD1 (5 bases). The CDR3 runs 16 residues. With 0 bases removed from V and 8 bases from J, the gap between germline ends came to 19 bases. Germline loops: CDR1 LGHDT, CDR2 YNNKEL (reference sequence). The CDR3 bases are TGTGCCAGCAGCCAAGATGAAACAGGAAGGCGTTCCGGCTACACCTTC. This sequence encodes CASSQDETGRRSGYTF.

The V call is TRBV18, the J call TRBJ1-5; 7 bases are a match to TRBD1. V lost 3 bases, J lost 0 bases, and 8 bases stayed unmatched. The CDR3 spans 17 residues. Germline V gives CDR1 KGHSH, CDR2 LQKENI. The CDR3 coding sequence is TGTGCCAGCTCACCCCGGGGACAGACATATAGCAATCAGCCCCAGCATTTT. This encodes CASSPRGQTYSNQPQHF.

This clone was detected once. The chain links TRBV18 to TRBJ2-3, with 10 bases aligning to TRBD2. This CDR3 is 16 amino acids long. V shed 1 base, J shed 6 bases, and the junction held 7 bases outside the gene matches. The V gene's germline CDR1 is KGHSH and CDR2 LQKENI. DNA of the CDR3: TGTGCCAGCTCACCACGAGCGGGGGGGATATATGATACGCAGTATTTT. Its protein product is CASSPRAGGIYDTQYF. The full variable domain, in which reference TRBV18 and TRBJ2-3 provide the parts outside the CDR3, is NAGVMQNPRHLVRRRGQEARLRCSPMKGHSHVYWYRQLPEEGLKFMVYLQKENIIDESGMPKERFSAEFPKEGPSILRIQQVVRGDSAAYFCASSPRAGGIYDTQYFGPGTRLTVL.

This clone showed up just a few times. This chain links TRBV4-3 with TRBJ1-1; D is ambiguous. This CDR3 is 15 amino acids long. The germline V and J ends were trimmed by 0 bases and 1 base, with 9 bases remaining between them. The germline V gene has CDR1 LGHNA and CDR2 YSLEER. CDR3: CASSQDLGGNTEAFF. The CDR3 coding sequence is TGCGCCAGCAGCCAAGATCTTGGAGGGAACACTGAAGCTTTCTTT.

The chain is built from TRBV9 and TRBJ1-6; 7 bases are a match to TRBD1. CDR1 is SGDLS, CDR2 YYNGEE, per germline. The V and J ends lost 4 bases and 5 bases, in that order; junction bases with no gene match: 6. This CDR3 is 15 amino acids long. This CDR3 reads CASSQGTADNSPLHF. Written as DNA, the CDR3 is TGTGCCAGCAGCCAAGGGACAGCCGATAATTCACCCCTCCACTTT.

The chain combines TRBV5-4 with TRBJ2-1, with 8 bases fitting TRBD1. CDR1 SGHNT and CDR2 YYREEE come from the germline V gene (reference sequence). The CDR3 has 16 amino acids. Trimming cost V 5 bases and J 0 bases; bases outside gene matches: 7. CDR3 amino acids: CASSSGQGSSYNEQFF. CDR3 coding DNA: TGTGCCAGCAGTTCCGGACAGGGTAGCTCCTACAATGAGCAGTTCTTC. Based on the CDR3 plus reference TRBV5-4 and TRBJ2-1, the full variable domain is ETGVTQSPTHLIKTRGQQVTLRCSSQSGHNTVSWYQQALGQGPQFIFQYYREEENGRGNFPPRFSGLQFPNYSSELNVNALELDDSALYLCASSSGQGSSYNEQFFGPGTRLTVL.

This chain joins TRBV3-1 (or the pseudogene TRBV3-2) and TRBJ1-5; D is ambiguous. The CDR3 totals 14 residues. The V gene's germline CDR1 is LGHDT and CDR2 YNNKEL (reference sequence). Trimming took 4 bases from V and 0 from J, leaving 7 bases between them. The CDR3 reads CASSPGYSNQPQHF. CDR3 sequence (DNA): TGTGCCAGCAGCCCCGGTTATAGCAATCAGCCCCAGCATTTT.

V gene TRBV12-3 or TRBV12-4 combines with J gene TRBJ1-5; D unclear. CDR3 size: 12 residues. V shed 7 bases and J shed 6 bases, with 10 bases lying between them. CDR3 DNA: TGTGCCAGCATGGGCATCGGTCAGCCCCAGCATTTT. As protein: CASMGIGQPQHF.

This chain joins TRBV3-1 (or the pseudogene TRBV3-2) and TRBJ1-2, with 9 bases identical to TRBD1. Looked up from germline, CDR1 is LGHDT and CDR2 is YNNKEL (reference sequence). The CDR3 sequence is 14 residues long. V lost 3 bases, J lost 4 bases, and 3 bases stayed unmatched. The CDR3 DNA follows: TGTGCCAGCAGCCACACAGGGGGCGCCTATGGCTACACCTTC. Its protein product is CASSHTGGAYGYTF.

The chain links TRBV4-2 to TRBJ1-2; D is unclear. Germline V lookup: CDR1 LGHNA, CDR2 YNFKEQ. This CDR3 has 14 residues. The V gene lost 1 base and the J gene lost 4 bases, with 10 bases spanning the gap. The CDR3 sequence is CASSQGGRGYGYTF. The CDR3 DNA reads as TGTGCCAGCAGCCAAGGAGGACGGGGCTATGGCTACACCTTC.

Written as DNA, the CDR3 is TGTGCCAGCAGTGCCCCAATTCTGAGCTCCTACAATGAGCAGTTCTTC. It specifies CASSAPILSSYNEQFF. The chain recombines TRBV2 with TRBJ2-1, with D uncertain. The germline gives CDR1 SNHLY, CDR2 FYNNEI. Deletions cut 4 bases from V and 0 bases from J, with 13 bases between. The length of the CDR3 is 16 residues.

Of note for this clone: Different DNA sequences within this sample yield the same CDR3. The CDR3: CASSPPSSGANVLTF. The CDR3, as DNA: TGTGCCAGCTCACCGCCGAGCTCTGGGGCCAACGTCCTGACTTTC. V is TRBV18 and J is TRBJ2-6; D is uncertain. The V gene's germline CDR1 is KGHSH and CDR2 LQKENI. The V gene lost 3 bases and the J gene lost 0 bases, with 6 bases spanning the gap. This CDR3 comprises 15 residues.